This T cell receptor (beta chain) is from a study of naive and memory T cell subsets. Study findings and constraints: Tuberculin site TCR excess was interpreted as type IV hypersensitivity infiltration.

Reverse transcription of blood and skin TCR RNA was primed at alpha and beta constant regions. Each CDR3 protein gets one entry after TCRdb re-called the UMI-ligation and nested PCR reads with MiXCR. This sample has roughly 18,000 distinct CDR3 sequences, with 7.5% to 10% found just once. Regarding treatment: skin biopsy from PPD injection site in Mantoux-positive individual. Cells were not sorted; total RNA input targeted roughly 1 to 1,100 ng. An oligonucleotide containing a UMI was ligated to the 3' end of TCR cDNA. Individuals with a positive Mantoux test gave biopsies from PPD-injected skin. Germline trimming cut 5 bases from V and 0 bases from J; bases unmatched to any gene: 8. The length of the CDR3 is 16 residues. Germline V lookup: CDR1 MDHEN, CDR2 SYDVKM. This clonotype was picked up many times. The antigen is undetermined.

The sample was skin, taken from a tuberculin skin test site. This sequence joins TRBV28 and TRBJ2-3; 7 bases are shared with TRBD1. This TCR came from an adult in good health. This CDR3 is CASSIQGSTSTDTQYF. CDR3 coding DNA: TGTGCCAGCAGTATACAGGGGTCCACTAGCACAGATACGCAGTATTTT.